A selection of T cell receptor beta chains follows, all from one sample in a study of Ad26.COV2.S vaccination and SARS-CoV-2 variants. Assay: immunoSEQ multiplex PCR; the TCRdb copy retains only in-frame clones and omits some. The data hold roughly 420,000 clones, with about 88% observed a single time. The specimen was peripheral blood, collected in a trial of Ad26.COV2.S vaccine versus placebo. The receptors originated from a person between 18 and 65 years old who received the Ad26.COV2.S COVID-19 vaccine or a placebo. Both conserved end residues are part of each CDR3. Each record gives: clone size, D gene, J gene, V gene, CDR3 protein, CDR3 DNA. D genes are given only for firm matches. The listing skips clone size in some rows; elsewhere it reads once, few, many or a size class.

clone_size: -
d_call: TRBD2
j_call: TRBJ2-1
v_call: TRBV7-2
cdr3_aa: CASSSRGVVNEQFF
cdr3_nt: TGTGCCAGCAGCTCCCGGGGGGTAGTCAATGAGCAGTTCTTC

clone_size: -
d_call: -
j_call: TRBJ1-1
v_call: TRBV2
cdr3_aa: CASSVGGIRGTEAFF
cdr3_nt: TGTGCCAGCAGTGTGGGGGGAATTAGGGGCACTGAAGCTTTCTTT

clone_size: -
d_call: TRBD1
j_call: TRBJ2-2
v_call: TRBV6-5
cdr3_aa: CASIGNRGYTGELFF
cdr3_nt: TGTGCCAGCATTGGGAACAGGGGGTATACCGGGGAGCTGTTTTTT

clone_size: once
d_call: -
j_call: TRBJ1-2
v_call: TRBV2
cdr3_aa: CASSPMRSTNYGYTF
cdr3_nt: TGTGCCAGCAGCCCAATGAGGAGTACTAACTATGGCTACACCTTC

clone_size: -
d_call: -
j_call: TRBJ2-5
v_call: TRBV13
cdr3_aa: CASSPGPNQETQYF
cdr3_nt: TGTGCCAGCAGCCCAGGACCTAACCAAGAGACCCAGTACTTC

clone_size: -
d_call: -
j_call: TRBJ1-1
v_call: TRBV18
cdr3_aa: CASSPYDSPNTEAFF
cdr3_nt: TGTGCCAGCTCACCCTATGACAGCCCGAACACTGAAGCTTTCTTT

clone_size: -
d_call: TRBD2
j_call: TRBJ2-5
v_call: TRBV4-2
cdr3_aa: CASSPNELAEQETQYF
cdr3_nt: TGTGCCAGCAGTCCTAACGAACTAGCGGAACAAGAGACCCAGTACTTC

clone_size: -
d_call: TRBD1
j_call: TRBJ1-3
v_call: TRBV6-5
cdr3_aa: CASSSPGTAGDTIYF
cdr3_nt: TGTGCCAGCAGCTCTCCCGGGACAGCGGGTGACACCATATATTTT

clone_size: -
d_call: TRBD2
j_call: TRBJ2-4
v_call: TRBV2
cdr3_aa: CASTLRLAGGTKNIQYF
cdr3_nt: TGTGCCAGCACTCTACGACTAGCGGGGGGCACCAAAAACATTCAGTACTTC

clone_size: -
d_call: TRBD1
j_call: TRBJ1-6
v_call: TRBV6-2/TRBV6-3
cdr3_aa: CASSDGTVYNSPLHF
cdr3_nt: TGTGCCAGCAGTGACGGGACAGTCTATAATTCACCCCTCCACTTT

clone_size: -
d_call: -
j_call: TRBJ2-5
v_call: TRBV18
cdr3_aa: CASSWPQPRETQYF
cdr3_nt: TGTGCCAGCTCATGGCCCCAGCCCCGGGAGACCCAGTACTTC

clone_size: -
d_call: -
j_call: TRBJ2-1
v_call: TRBV10-3
cdr3_aa: CAIRGLPANEQFF
cdr3_nt: TGTGCCATCAGGGGACTGCCCGCCAATGAGCAGTTCTTC

clone_size: -
d_call: -
j_call: TRBJ1-2
v_call: TRBV5-1
cdr3_aa: CASSLGPGGRSGGYTF
cdr3_nt: TGCGCCAGCAGCTTGGGGCCGGGTGGGAGGTCAGGAGGCTACACCTTC

clone_size: -
d_call: TRBD2
j_call: TRBJ2-3
v_call: TRBV7-7
cdr3_aa: CASSPGLAGGGGADTQYF
cdr3_nt: TGTGCTAGCAGCCCCGGACTAGCGGGAGGTGGTGGTGCAGATACGCAGTATTTT

clone_size: -
d_call: -
j_call: TRBJ2-3
v_call: TRBV6-5
cdr3_aa: CASSYSWGAGADTQYF
cdr3_nt: TGTGCCAGCAGTTACTCGTGGGGGGCCGGGGCAGATACGCAGTATTTT

clone_size: -
d_call: TRBD1
j_call: TRBJ1-2
v_call: TRBV7-2
cdr3_aa: CASSLVGNRDSYGYTF
cdr3_nt: TGTGCCAGCAGCTTAGTGGGAAACCGGGACAGCTATGGCTACACCTTC

clone_size: -
d_call: TRBD2
j_call: TRBJ2-7
v_call: TRBV18
cdr3_aa: CASSPELAGTPKLF
cdr3_nt: TGTGCCAGCTCACCTGAACTAGCGGGCACACCAAAGCTCTTC

clone_size: -
d_call: TRBD1
j_call: TRBJ2-7
v_call: TRBV5-5
cdr3_aa: CASSEKTGTVSYEQYF
cdr3_nt: TGTGCCAGCAGCGAGAAGACCGGGACAGTCTCCTACGAGCAGTACTTC

clone_size: -
d_call: -
j_call: TRBJ1-5
v_call: TRBV18
cdr3_aa: CASSKDWGSNQPQHF
cdr3_nt: TGTGCCAGCTCAAAGGACTGGGGATCGAATCAGCCCCAGCATTTT

clone_size: few
d_call: -
j_call: TRBJ1-3
v_call: TRBV30
cdr3_aa: CAWSRGLRYSGNTIYF
cdr3_nt: TGTGCCTGGAGTAGGGGACTCCGGTACTCTGGAAACACCATATATTTT

clone_size: -
d_call: -
j_call: TRBJ2-5
v_call: TRBV18
cdr3_aa: CASSGGRQETQYF
cdr3_nt: TGTGCCAGCTCAGGGGGACGGCAAGAGACCCAGTACTTC

clone_size: -
d_call: -
j_call: TRBJ2-1
v_call: TRBV27
cdr3_aa: CASSFTLLGHEQFF
cdr3_nt: TGTGCCAGCAGTTTTACCTTATTGGGTCATGAGCAGTTCTTC

clone_size: -
d_call: -
j_call: TRBJ2-3
v_call: TRBV12-5
cdr3_aa: CASVLGDTQYF
cdr3_nt: TGTGCTAGTGTCCTAGGGGATACGCAGTATTTT

clone_size: -
d_call: TRBD2
j_call: TRBJ2-7
v_call: TRBV19
cdr3_aa: CASSLMAGESEQYF
cdr3_nt: TGTGCCAGTAGTCTGATGGCGGGGGAAAGCGAGCAGTACTTC

clone_size: -
d_call: -
j_call: TRBJ2-2
v_call: TRBV9
cdr3_aa: CASSVGVGFTGELFF
cdr3_nt: TGTGCCAGCAGCGTTGGGGTTGGTTTTACCGGGGAGCTGTTTTTT

clone_size: -
d_call: -
j_call: TRBJ1-2
v_call: TRBV5-1
cdr3_aa: CASMGGNLDGYTF
cdr3_nt: TGCGCCAGCATGGGGGGTAATCTGGATGGCTACACCTTC

clone_size: -
d_call: TRBD1
j_call: TRBJ1-1
v_call: TRBV7-2
cdr3_aa: CASSSNGRGQWAFF
cdr3_nt: TGTGCCAGCAGCTCTAATGGCAGGGGGCAGTGGGCTTTCTTT

clone_size: -
d_call: -
j_call: TRBJ1-5
v_call: TRBV4-1
cdr3_aa: CASSQEVSWDAANQPQHF
cdr3_nt: TGCGCCAGCAGCCAAGAGGTTTCCTGGGACGCCGCCAATCAGCCCCAGCATTTT

clone_size: -
d_call: TRBD1
j_call: TRBJ1-3
v_call: TRBV4-1
cdr3_aa: CASSLTGNGNTIYF
cdr3_nt: TGCGCCAGCAGCCTGACAGGGAACGGAAACACCATATATTTT

clone_size: -
d_call: -
j_call: TRBJ1-3
v_call: TRBV7-2
cdr3_aa: CASSLQTGYFSGNTIYF
cdr3_nt: TGTGCCAGCAGCTTACAAACAGGGTACTTCTCTGGAAACACCATATATTTT

clone_size: -
d_call: TRBD2
j_call: TRBJ2-2
v_call: TRBV5-4
cdr3_aa: CASSSTHSGGARELFF
cdr3_nt: TGTGCCAGCAGCTCCACACATAGCGGGGGGGCCCGTGAGCTGTTTTTT

clone_size: -
d_call: -
j_call: TRBJ1-5
v_call: TRBV18
cdr3_aa: CASSYSRNQPQHF
cdr3_nt: TGTGCCAGCTCTTACTCCCGCAATCAGCCCCAGCATTTT

clone_size: once
d_call: -
j_call: TRBJ1-1
v_call: TRBV11-2
cdr3_aa: CASSGPPGAQNTEAFF
cdr3_nt: TGTGCCAGCAGCGGCCCACCCGGGGCACAGAACACTGAAGCTTTCTTT

clone_size: -
d_call: -
j_call: TRBJ2-3
v_call: TRBV5-1
cdr3_aa: CASSLAASLDTQYF
cdr3_nt: TGCGCCAGCAGCTTGGCGGCGTCACTAGATACGCAGTATTTT

clone_size: once
d_call: -
j_call: TRBJ1-3
v_call: TRBV4-3
cdr3_aa: CASSQAGFSGNTIYF
cdr3_nt: TGCGCCAGCAGCCAGGCAGGATTCTCTGGAAACACCATATATTTT

clone_size: once
d_call: -
j_call: TRBJ1-1
v_call: TRBV9
cdr3_aa: CASSVGQGENSEAFF
cdr3_nt: TGTGCCAGCAGCGTAGGGCAGGGCGAAAATTCTGAAGCTTTCTTT

clone_size: -
d_call: -
j_call: TRBJ2-2
v_call: TRBV4-2
cdr3_aa: CASSQGGGTYTGELFF
cdr3_nt: TGTGCCAGCAGCCAAGGGGGAGGCACATACACCGGGGAGCTGTTTTTT

clone_size: -
d_call: -
j_call: TRBJ2-6
v_call: TRBV2
cdr3_aa: CASSDGAGANVLTF
cdr3_nt: TGTGCCAGCAGTGATGGGGCTGGGGCCAACGTCCTGACTTTC

clone_size: few
d_call: -
j_call: TRBJ1-5
v_call: TRBV11-2
cdr3_aa: CASSSEGQPQHF
cdr3_nt: TGTGCCAGCAGCTCGGAGGGACAGCCCCAGCATTTT

clone_size: -
d_call: TRBD2
j_call: TRBJ2-7
v_call: TRBV10-3
cdr3_aa: CAISESGTSGGSYEQYF
cdr3_nt: TGTGCCATCAGTGAGTCAGGGACTAGCGGGGGTTCCTACGAGCAGTACTTC

clone_size: -
d_call: TRBD1
j_call: TRBJ1-6
v_call: TRBV7-9
cdr3_aa: CASSRRGGQGGSPLHF
cdr3_nt: TGTGCCAGCAGCAGGCGCGGGGGACAGGGAGGTTCACCCCTCCACTTT

clone_size: -
d_call: -
j_call: TRBJ1-1
v_call: TRBV3-1/TRBV3-2
cdr3_aa: CASRHGGEVEAFF
cdr3_nt: TGTGCCAGCAGACACGGCGGGGAGGTCGAAGCTTTCTTT

clone_size: -
d_call: -
j_call: TRBJ2-1
v_call: TRBV7-9
cdr3_aa: CASSGAGRSNVQFF
cdr3_nt: TGTGCCAGCAGCGGGGCGGGAAGGAGTAATGTGCAGTTCTTC

clone_size: -
d_call: TRBD1
j_call: TRBJ2-5
v_call: TRBV7-2
cdr3_aa: CASSLAQGGWRETQYF
cdr3_nt: TGTGCCAGCAGCTTAGCACAGGGGGGTTGGAGGGAGACCCAGTACTTC

clone_size: once
d_call: TRBD1
j_call: TRBJ2-2
v_call: TRBV9
cdr3_aa: CASSGTGSLLNTGELFF
cdr3_nt: TGTGCCAGCTCCGGGACAGGGTCCCTTCTGAACACCGGGGAGCTGTTTTTT

clone_size: -
d_call: -
j_call: TRBJ2-1
v_call: TRBV10-3
cdr3_aa: CAISGAPGGEQFF
cdr3_nt: TGTGCCATCAGTGGCGCGCCCGGTGGGGAGCAGTTCTTC

clone_size: -
d_call: TRBD2
j_call: TRBJ2-5
v_call: TRBV28
cdr3_aa: CASSQAASGSGETQYF
cdr3_nt: TGTGCCAGCAGTCAAGCCGCTAGCGGGAGCGGGGAGACCCAGTACTTC

clone_size: -
d_call: -
j_call: TRBJ1-4
v_call: TRBV28
cdr3_aa: CASSPWPEGGKEKLFF
cdr3_nt: TGTGCCAGCAGCCCGTGGCCGGAGGGGGGTAAGGAAAAACTGTTTTTT

clone_size: -
d_call: TRBD1
j_call: TRBJ1-1
v_call: TRBV5-1
cdr3_aa: CASSWTGQTEAFF
cdr3_nt: TGCGCCAGCAGCTGGACAGGGCAGACTGAAGCTTTCTTT

clone_size: -
d_call: TRBD1
j_call: TRBJ1-5
v_call: TRBV24-1
cdr3_aa: CATSDTRGRGPYSNQPQHF
cdr3_nt: TGTGCCACCAGTGATACTCGCGGGAGGGGGCCTTATAGCAATCAGCCCCAGCATTTT

clone_size: -
d_call: -
j_call: TRBJ1-6
v_call: TRBV7-9
cdr3_aa: CASSHYRDGNSPLHF
cdr3_nt: TGTGCCAGCAGCCACTACAGGGATGGGAATTCACCCCTCCACTTT

clone_size: -
d_call: TRBD1
j_call: TRBJ2-5
v_call: TRBV7-2
cdr3_aa: CASSYGQAQETQYF
cdr3_nt: TGTGCCAGCAGCTATGGACAGGCACAAGAGACCCAGTACTTC

clone_size: -
d_call: -
j_call: TRBJ2-3
v_call: TRBV4-2
cdr3_aa: CASSQERSSTDTQYF
cdr3_nt: TGTGCCAGCAGCCAAGAGCGGTCCTCCACAGATACGCAGTATTTT

clone_size: once
d_call: -
j_call: TRBJ1-5
v_call: TRBV7-9
cdr3_aa: CASSLQGGDEPQHF
cdr3_nt: TGTGCCAGCAGCTTACAGGGAGGCGATGAGCCCCAGCATTTT

clone_size: -
d_call: TRBD1
j_call: TRBJ1-1
v_call: TRBV6-5
cdr3_aa: CASRRQGAGTEAFF
cdr3_nt: TGTGCCAGCAGACGACAGGGGGCCGGCACTGAAGCTTTCTTT

clone_size: -
d_call: -
j_call: TRBJ1-1
v_call: TRBV25-1
cdr3_aa: CASSENYGWGDTEAFF
cdr3_nt: TGTGCCAGCAGTGAAAATTACGGGTGGGGTGACACTGAAGCTTTCTTT

clone_size: -
d_call: -
j_call: TRBJ1-5
v_call: TRBV19
cdr3_aa: CASSMQGNSNQPQHF
cdr3_nt: TGTGCCAGTAGTATGCAGGGAAATAGCAATCAGCCCCAGCATTTT

clone_size: -
d_call: -
j_call: TRBJ2-3
v_call: TRBV6-6
cdr3_aa: CATRTPADTQYF
cdr3_nt: TGTGCCACTCGGACACCTGCAGATACGCAGTATTTT

clone_size: -
d_call: TRBD2
j_call: TRBJ2-1
v_call: TRBV6-6
cdr3_aa: CASSPLLRREGSYNEQFF
cdr3_nt: TGTGCCAGCAGTCCCCTCCTTCGGCGGGAGGGGTCCTACAATGAGCAGTTCTTC

clone_size: -
d_call: -
j_call: TRBJ1-6
v_call: TRBV7-8
cdr3_aa: CASESSYNSPLHF
cdr3_nt: TGTGCCAGCGAGAGCTCCTATAATTCACCCCTCCACTTT